What follows is one T cell receptor (beta chain) and its context. Its antigen is still unknown. No much larger clone is present one base from it, and per-base qualities are unavailable. The entry originates in a study of control samples from healthy donors and cancer patients (dated by TCRdb to the early 2020s). The library was generated by the immunoSEQ multiplex PCR assay. Sourced from immuneACCESS, this table was stored by TCRdb with only in-frame sequences that have V and J called. A share of the clones is absent; for the studies checked, an unresolved V gene accounts for under half, and the remainder has no known explanation. The sample data list roughly 88,000 clones, and 90% to 95% of these were observed just once. 0.92% of the sample is held by the ten biggest clonotypes. V was cut back by 0 bases and J by 1 base, leaving a gap of 7 bases between them. There are 15 amino acids in the CDR3, from cysteine to phenylalanine inclusive. The kept DNA is CDR3 alone, 45 bases in frame from the first base. The germline V gene sets CDR1 to SGDLS and CDR2 to YYNGEE.

The sample taken for sequencing was blood. The sequence came from a woman aged 25 to 39 in good health. The chain is encoded by TRBV9 joined to TRBJ2-2, with the D gene not confidently named. DNA sequence: TGTGCCAGCAGCGTAGATCCTAGGAACACCGGGGAGCTGTTTTTT. Translated, this gives CASSVDPRNTGELFF.